This TCR beta chain was found in a study of cytomegalovirus exposure and HLA in healthy donors. Study information: Of fewer than 450 genotyped donors, roughly 81% clustered with self-reported Caucasian donors. General study results and limits: TCR beta chains numbering about 160 were designated cytomegalovirus-associated. It emerged from a later analysis that several of the most significant clusters appeared to be linked to common viral pathogens. The classifier was said to identify cytomegalovirus status with high specificity and sensitivity.

The sample holds a few counts of this clone. Its antigen is as yet unknown. The CDR3 loop spans 14 amino acids. The germline V and J ends were trimmed by 5 bases and 3 bases, with 8 bases remaining between them. Germline loops: CDR1 MNHNY, CDR2 SVGAGI (reference sequence). Primers for the PCR totalled 60 Vbeta and 13 Jbeta. Clones were sequenced by immunoSEQ multiplex PCR, and TCRdb holds only the in-frame ones, with some missing. This table has about 160,000 clones, just under 80% appearing once. The chain recombines TRBV6-6 with TRBJ1-6; D is unresolved. The sequencing sample was made of PBMCs. The clonotype was recovered from a woman aged 50 to 65 in good health and CMV-seronegative. CDR3 residues: CASSLPGYNSPLHF. CDR3 DNA sequence: TGTGCCAGCAGTCTTCCAGGCTATAATTCACCCCTCCACTTT.